This T cell receptor (beta chain) was recovered during a study of PD-1 blockade in mismatch repair-deficient tumors. Study overall: All were previously treated, progressing patients with around eleven mismatch repair-deficient cancer types.

Mismatch repair deficiency was confirmed in all patients, by PCR or immunohistochemistry. V lost 0 bases, J lost 8 bases, and 13 bases lay in between. The germline CDR1 and CDR2 sequences are MGHRA and YSYEKL. The CDR3 contains 14 residues. This table comes from immunoSEQ multiplex PCR, and its TCRdb copy is limited to in-frame clones, with some not included. The data contain about 51,000 clones, 78% of them singletons. The V call is TRBV4-1, the J call TRBJ1-1; no clear D. The sequencing used peripheral blood, collected 4 weeks after starting pembrolizumab. This sequence was found in an adult with mismatch repair-deficient cancer. CDR3 sequence: CASSQDDGLMEAFF. The CDR3 DNA follows: TGCGCCAGCAGCCAAGATGATGGCCTGATGGAAGCTTTCTTT.